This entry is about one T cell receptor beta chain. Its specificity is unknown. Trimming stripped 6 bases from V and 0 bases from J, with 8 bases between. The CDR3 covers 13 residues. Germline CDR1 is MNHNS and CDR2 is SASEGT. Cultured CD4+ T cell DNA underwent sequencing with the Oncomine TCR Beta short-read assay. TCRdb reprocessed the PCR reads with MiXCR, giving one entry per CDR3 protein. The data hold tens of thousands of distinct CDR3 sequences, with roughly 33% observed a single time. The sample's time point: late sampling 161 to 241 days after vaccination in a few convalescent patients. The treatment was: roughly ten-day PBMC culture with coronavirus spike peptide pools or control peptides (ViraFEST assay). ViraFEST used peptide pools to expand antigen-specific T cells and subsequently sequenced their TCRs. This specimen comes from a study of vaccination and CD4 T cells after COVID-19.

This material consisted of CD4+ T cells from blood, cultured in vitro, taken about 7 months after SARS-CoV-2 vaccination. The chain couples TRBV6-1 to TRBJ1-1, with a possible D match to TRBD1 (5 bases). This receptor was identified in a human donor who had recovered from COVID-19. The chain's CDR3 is CASREQVNTEAFF. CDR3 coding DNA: TGTGCCAGCAGGGAACAGGTGAACACTGAAGCTTTCTTT.